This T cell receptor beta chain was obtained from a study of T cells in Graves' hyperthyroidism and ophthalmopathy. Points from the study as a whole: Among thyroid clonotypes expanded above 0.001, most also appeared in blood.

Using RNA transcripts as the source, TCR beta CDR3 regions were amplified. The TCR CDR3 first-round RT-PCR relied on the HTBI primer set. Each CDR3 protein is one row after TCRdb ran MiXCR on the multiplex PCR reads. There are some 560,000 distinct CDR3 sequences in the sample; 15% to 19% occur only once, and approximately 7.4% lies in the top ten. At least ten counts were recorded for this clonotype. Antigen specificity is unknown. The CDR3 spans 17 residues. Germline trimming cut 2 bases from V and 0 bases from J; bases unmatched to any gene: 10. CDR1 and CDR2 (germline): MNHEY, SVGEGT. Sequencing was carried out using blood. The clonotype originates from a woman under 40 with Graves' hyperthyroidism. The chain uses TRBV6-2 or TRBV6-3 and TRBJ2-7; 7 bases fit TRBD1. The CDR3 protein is CASSYVEGQVSSYEQYF. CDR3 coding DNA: TGTGCCAGCAGTTACGTCGAAGGACAGGTAAGCTCCTACGAGCAGTACTTC.